Below are 10 T cell receptor beta chains sequenced from a single sample in a study of brain T cells in children with intractable seizures. The method was immunoSEQ multiplex PCR; TCRdb's version includes in-frame clones alone and lacks a portion of them. The repertoire holds 340,000 or so clones, with more than 85% as singletons. Time point meaning: blood from clinic visit 5 months post-surgery; TSC patient then seizure free. The source material was peripheral blood, sampled about 5 months after surgery. The receptors come from a boy under three years old with tuberous sclerosis and intractable seizures.

The chain employs TRBV6-5 and TRBJ2-4; 8 bases fit TRBD1. Germline V gives CDR1 MNHEY, CDR2 SVGAGI. The trim removed 8 bases at V and 1 base at J, leaving 1 base unmatched. The CDR3 is 13 residues long. The CDR3 sequence is CASRDRAKNIQYF. The CDR3, as DNA: TGTGCCAGCCGGGACAGGGCCAAAAACATTCAGTACTTC.

This rearrangement joins TRBV7-9 to TRBJ1-1; 7 bases map to TRBD1. The germline V gene has CDR1 SEHNR and CDR2 FQNEAQ (reference sequence). The CDR3 has 14 residues. With V trimmed by 5 bases and J by 1 base, 4 bases remained unmatched. CDR3 nucleotide sequence: TGTGCCAGCAGCCCTCGACAGGGGAACACTGAAGCTTTCTTT. It is translated as CASSPRQGNTEAFF.

V usage is TRBV14 and J usage is TRBJ2-5, with 8 bases that match TRBD2. There are 16 residues in the CDR3. J lost 5 bases, V lost 4 bases, and 12 bases had no gene match. Germline V lookup: CDR1 SGHDN, CDR2 FVKESK. The CDR3 loop is CASSRGTRGVRETQYF. The CDR3 bases are TGTGCCAGCAGCCGCGGGACTAGAGGGGTCCGGGAGACCCAGTACTTC. Filled out from reference TRBV14 and TRBJ2-5, the complete variable domain reads EAGVTQFPSHSVIEKGQTVTLRCDPISGHDNLYWYRRVMGKEIKFLLHFVKESKQDESGMPNNRFLAERTGGTYSTLKVQPAELEDSGVYFCASSRGTRGVRETQYFGPGTRLLVL.

V usage is TRBV30 and J usage is TRBJ1-1; possible D gene TRBD1, 5 bases. The CDR3 contains 13 residues. Germline V gene sequence: CDR1 GTSNPN, CDR2 SVGIG (reference sequence). V lost 5 bases and J 2 bases, leaving 12 bases between the germline ends. The chain's CDR3 is CAWGGTPNTEAFF. The CDR3 DNA reads as TGTGCCTGGGGTGGGACCCCCAACACTGAAGCTTTCTTT.

This chain uses TRBV4-1 with TRBJ1-2; perhaps TRBD1 as D (5 bases). Germline CDR1 is MGHRA and CDR2 is YSYEKL. The CDR3 runs to 16 residues. Deletions cut 3 bases from V and 4 bases from J, with 18 bases between. The CDR3 sequence: CASSQDRGETVYGYTF. The CDR3 nucleotides read TGCGCCAGCAGCCAGGATCGGGGGGAAACGGTCTATGGCTACACCTTC.

The chain uses TRBV9 and TRBJ1-2; D possibly corresponds to TRBD1 (5 bases). The V and J ends lost 5 bases and 7 bases respectively, with 12 bases between them. The germline gives CDR1 SGDLS, CDR2 YYNGEE. The CDR3 is 12 residues long. Here the CDR3 DNA reads TGTGCCAGCAGGGGGGACGGCGGTGGCTACACCTTC. Its protein is CASRGDGGGYTF. Full variable domain (remainder filled in from reference TRBV9 and TRBJ1-2): DSGVTQTPKHLITATGQRVTLRCSPRSGDLSVYWYQQSLDQGLQFLIQYYNGEERAKGNILERFSAQQFPDLHSELNLSSLELGDSALYFCASRGDGGGYTFGSGTRLTVV.

The chain has TRBV28 and TRBJ1-3; D remains ambiguous. V lost 3 bases and J lost 0, with 12 bases in between. Germline CDR1 MDHEN, CDR2 SYDVKM. The CDR3 loop spans 16 amino acids. As DNA, the CDR3 is TGTGCCAGCAGTTTTGACACTAAACTCTCTGGAAACACCATATATTTT. Translating gives CASSFDTKLSGNTIYF.

This chain uses TRBV5-1 with TRBJ2-5; D remains ambiguous. The CDR3 is made up of 13 amino acids. Trimming took off 1 base at V and 9 bases at J, with 13 bases between the two ends. From germline, CDR1 is SGHRS and CDR2 YFSETQ. This chain's CDR3 is CASSLKQVPAQYF. The CDR3 DNA is TGCGCCAGCAGCTTGAAGCAGGTCCCGGCCCAGTACTTC.

The V gene is TRBV2, the J gene TRBJ2-2; D gene uncertain. CDR1 and CDR2 (germline): SNHLY, FYNNEI. Deletions cut 7 bases from V and 10 bases from J, with 16 bases between. This CDR3 spans 13 amino acids. This CDR3 reads CASILGLGLELFF. The CDR3 DNA follows: TGTGCCAGCATACTCGGCTTGGGGTTGGAGCTGTTTTTT.

The CDR3 nucleotides read TGTGCCAGCAGCTCAACACGACAGGTTTCTGCAACTAATGAAAAACTGTTTTTT. Protein: CASSSTRQVSATNEKLFF. This chain uses TRBV27 with TRBJ1-4, with a possible D match to TRBD1 (6 bases). The germline gives CDR1 MNHEY, CDR2 SMNVEV (reference sequence). This CDR3 comprises 18 residues. Trimming removed 6 bases at V and 0 bases at J, with 20 bases between. The variable domain in full, with the rest retrieved from reference TRBV27 and TRBJ1-4, is EAQVTQNPRYLITVTGKKLTVTCSQNMNHEYMSWYRQDPGLGLRQIYYSMNVEVTDKGDVPEGYKVSRKEKRNFPLILESPSPNQTSLYFCASSSTRQVSATNEKLFFGSGTQLSVL.